This is a list of T cell receptor beta chains from one sample in a study of T cell changes during pregnancy in multiple sclerosis. The assay was immunoSEQ multiplex PCR, and TCRdb's table has in-frame clones only and misses some. This table holds over 60,000 clones, roughly 91% found once. The sequences come from peripheral blood, collected in the third trimester of pregnancy. The receptor source for this set is a female donor in good health, enrolled as a control in a pregnancy study. Both conserved end residues are part of each CDR3. A D gene is named only where the DNA matches it firmly. Rows may omit the clone size; those that give it use once, few, many or a size class.

d_gene: TRBD2; abundance: once; v_gene: TRBV6-1; j_gene: TRBJ2-7; CDR3aa: CASSDGGAGYEQYF; CDR3nt: TGTGCCAGCAGTGACGGGGGGGCCGGTTACGAGCAGTACTTC
d_gene: TRBD1; abundance: -; v_gene: TRBV7-2; j_gene: TRBJ1-2; CDR3aa: CASSLDNRGNGYTF; CDR3nt: TGTGCCAGCAGCTTAGATAACAGGGGGAATGGCTACACCTTC
d_gene: -; abundance: -; v_gene: TRBV27; j_gene: TRBJ1-1; CDR3aa: CASRPTGRRPLNTEAFF; CDR3nt: TGTGCCAGCAGACCCACAGGACGACGGCCGCTGAACACTGAAGCTTTCTTT
d_gene: -; abundance: -; v_gene: TRBV28; j_gene: TRBJ1-2; CDR3aa: CASRATGLTNYGYTF; CDR3nt: TGTGCCAGCAGAGCAACAGGGTTGACTAACTATGGCTACACCTTC
d_gene: TRBD1; abundance: -; v_gene: TRBV11-3; j_gene: TRBJ2-3; CDR3aa: CASSPDRGTDTQYF; CDR3nt: TGTGCCAGCAGCCCTGACAGGGGCACAGATACGCAGTATTTT
d_gene: -; abundance: -; v_gene: TRBV28; j_gene: TRBJ2-7; CDR3aa: CASSFSRSRPAFLTYEQYF; CDR3nt: TGTGCCAGCAGTTTTTCCAGGTCTCGACCCGCATTTCTAACCTACGAGCAGTACTTC
d_gene: -; abundance: -; v_gene: TRBV2; j_gene: TRBJ2-5; CDR3aa: CASRVQRFQETQYF; CDR3nt: TGTGCCAGCAGGGTACAGCGGTTCCAAGAGACCCAGTACTTC
d_gene: TRBD1; abundance: -; v_gene: TRBV6-6; j_gene: TRBJ1-1; CDR3aa: CASIPEGALTEAFF; CDR3nt: TGTGCCAGCATTCCCGAGGGGGCCCTCACTGAAGCTTTCTTT
d_gene: -; abundance: -; v_gene: TRBV14; j_gene: TRBJ1-3; CDR3aa: CASSHVLDREDTIYF; CDR3nt: TGTGCCAGCAGCCACGTCCTGGACAGAGAAGACACCATATATTTT
d_gene: -; abundance: -; v_gene: TRBV6-1; j_gene: TRBJ1-1; CDR3aa: CATGTGGVTEAFF; CDR3nt: TGTGCCACCGGAACAGGTGGGGTCACTGAAGCTTTCTTT
d_gene: -; abundance: -; v_gene: TRBV19; j_gene: TRBJ1-6; CDR3aa: CASSIGTSASPLHF; CDR3nt: TGTGCCAGTAGTATAGGGACTAGCGCTTCACCCCTCCACTTT
d_gene: TRBD1; abundance: -; v_gene: TRBV7-8; j_gene: TRBJ1-1; CDR3aa: CASSHQGQGAEAFF; CDR3nt: TGTGCCAGCAGCCACCAAGGACAGGGCGCTGAAGCTTTCTTT
d_gene: TRBD1; abundance: -; v_gene: TRBV9; j_gene: TRBJ1-5; CDR3aa: CASSPRTGGNQPQHF; CDR3nt: TGTGCCAGCAGCCCCCGGACAGGGGGCAATCAGCCCCAGCATTTT
d_gene: TRBD1; abundance: -; v_gene: TRBV2; j_gene: TRBJ1-2; CDR3aa: CASIPDRGRGIGYTF; CDR3nt: TGTGCCAGCATCCCAGACAGGGGGCGAGGTATTGGCTACACCTTC
d_gene: TRBD1; abundance: -; v_gene: TRBV6-5; j_gene: TRBJ2-1; CDR3aa: CASSGTGGAYNEQFF; CDR3nt: TGTGCCAGCAGTGGGACAGGGGGCGCGTACAATGAGCAGTTCTTC
d_gene: TRBD2; abundance: -; v_gene: TRBV19; j_gene: TRBJ2-1; CDR3aa: CASSIDLRTSGYNEQFF; CDR3nt: TGTGCCAGTAGTATAGACCTGAGGACTAGCGGGTACAATGAGCAGTTCTTC
d_gene: TRBD1; abundance: -; v_gene: TRBV7-2; j_gene: TRBJ1-1; CDR3aa: CASSLVRGTGTEAFF; CDR3nt: TGTGCCAGCAGCTTAGTCAGGGGGACAGGCACTGAAGCTTTCTTT
d_gene: TRBD2; abundance: -; v_gene: TRBV10-3; j_gene: TRBJ2-7; CDR3aa: CAISESGAGVTLEQYF; CDR3nt: TGTGCCATCAGTGAGTCTGGAGCGGGAGTCACCCTCGAGCAGTACTTC
d_gene: -; abundance: -; v_gene: TRBV19; j_gene: TRBJ2-5; CDR3aa: CASSIGWQGETQYF; CDR3nt: TGTGCCAGTAGTATAGGTTGGCAGGGCGAGACCCAGTACTTC
d_gene: TRBD2; abundance: -; v_gene: TRBV9; j_gene: TRBJ2-3; CDR3aa: CASSPTSGRSGGTDTQYF; CDR3nt: TGTGCCAGCAGCCCTACTAGCGGGAGGAGTGGGGGCACAGATACGCAGTATTTT
d_gene: -; abundance: -; v_gene: TRBV5-4; j_gene: TRBJ1-2; CDR3aa: CASSLGLESGYDYTF; CDR3nt: TGTGCCAGCAGCTTGGGTCTGGAATCGGGGTATGACTACACCTTC
d_gene: TRBD2; abundance: -; v_gene: TRBV30; j_gene: TRBJ2-3; CDR3aa: CAWEKKREGKDTQYF; CDR3nt: TGTGCCTGGGAGAAGAAGCGGGAGGGCAAAGATACGCAGTATTTT
d_gene: TRBD2; abundance: -; v_gene: TRBV6-4; j_gene: TRBJ2-1; CDR3aa: CASSDPTLAGGQSEQFF; CDR3nt: TGTGCCAGCAGTGACCCCACCTTAGCGGGGGGGCAGAGTGAGCAGTTCTTC
d_gene: TRBD1; abundance: -; v_gene: TRBV6-1; j_gene: TRBJ1-1; CDR3aa: CASSALQGGTEAFF; CDR3nt: TGTGCCAGCAGTGCCCTCCAGGGGGGCACTGAAGCTTTCTTT
d_gene: -; abundance: -; v_gene: TRBV7-2; j_gene: TRBJ2-5; CDR3aa: CASSWNRGWETQYF; CDR3nt: TGTGCCAGCAGCTGGAACCGGGGTTGGGAGACCCAGTACTTC
d_gene: TRBD2; abundance: -; v_gene: TRBV2; j_gene: TRBJ2-5; CDR3aa: CASSSSGIMQETQYF; CDR3nt: TGTGCCAGCAGTAGTAGCGGGATTATGCAAGAGACCCAGTACTTC
d_gene: TRBD1; abundance: -; v_gene: TRBV27; j_gene: TRBJ1-4; CDR3aa: CASRPGQGYEKLFF; CDR3nt: TGTGCCAGCAGGCCGGGACAGGGGTATGAAAAACTGTTTTTT
d_gene: -; abundance: -; v_gene: TRBV7-9; j_gene: TRBJ1-2; CDR3aa: CASSLDYGPTPYTF; CDR3nt: TGTGCCAGCAGCTTAGACTACGGCCCCACGCCGTACACCTTC
d_gene: -; abundance: once; v_gene: TRBV4-1; j_gene: TRBJ2-2; CDR3aa: CASSQAGTPNTGELFF; CDR3nt: TGCGCCAGCAGCCAGGCCGGGACTCCGAACACCGGGGAGCTGTTTTTT
d_gene: TRBD1; abundance: -; v_gene: TRBV4-1; j_gene: TRBJ1-2; CDR3aa: CASSQETGAIYGYTF; CDR3nt: TGCGCCAGCAGCCAAGAGACAGGGGCGATCTATGGCTACACCTTC
d_gene: TRBD2; abundance: -; v_gene: TRBV6-6; j_gene: TRBJ2-7; CDR3aa: CASTPLAGVTYEQYF; CDR3nt: TGTGCCAGCACCCCATTAGCGGGAGTTACCTACGAGCAGTACTTC
d_gene: TRBD1; abundance: few; v_gene: TRBV9; j_gene: TRBJ1-1; CDR3aa: CASSEWTGGNTEAFF; CDR3nt: TGTGCCAGCAGCGAGTGGACAGGGGGGAACACTGAAGCTTTCTTT
d_gene: TRBD1; abundance: -; v_gene: TRBV25-1; j_gene: TRBJ1-6; CDR3aa: CASSRQGGSPLHF; CDR3nt: TGTGCCAGCAGTCGTCAGGGGGGATCACCCCTCCACTTT
d_gene: TRBD1; abundance: -; v_gene: TRBV10-3; j_gene: TRBJ2-7; CDR3aa: CAISGGTGSYEQYF; CDR3nt: TGTGCCATCAGTGGGGGGACAGGCTCCTACGAGCAGTACTTC
d_gene: -; abundance: -; v_gene: TRBV6-5; j_gene: TRBJ1-2; CDR3aa: CASSRDRLPNYGYTF; CDR3nt: TGTGCCAGCAGCCGCGACAGACTCCCTAACTATGGCTACACCTTC
d_gene: TRBD2; abundance: -; v_gene: TRBV7-6; j_gene: TRBJ2-1; CDR3aa: CASSLVPSGSKNEQFF; CDR3nt: TGTGCCAGCAGCTTAGTTCCTAGCGGGAGTAAGAATGAGCAGTTCTTC
d_gene: -; abundance: -; v_gene: TRBV18; j_gene: TRBJ2-1; CDR3aa: CASSPESRDNEQFF; CDR3nt: TGTGCCAGCTCACCGGAGAGCAGGGACAATGAGCAGTTCTTC
d_gene: -; abundance: once; v_gene: TRBV18; j_gene: TRBJ1-5; CDR3aa: CASSPDPGYLNQPQHF; CDR3nt: TGTGCCAGCTCCCCCGACCCCGGGTACCTAAATCAGCCCCAGCATTTT
d_gene: TRBD1; abundance: -; v_gene: TRBV7-6; j_gene: TRBJ2-1; CDR3aa: CASNFGGQGAMFF; CDR3nt: TGTGCCAGCAACTTTGGGGGACAGGGGGCTATGTTCTTC
d_gene: -; abundance: -; v_gene: TRBV7-9; j_gene: TRBJ1-5; CDR3aa: CASSPQTGEYSNQPQHF; CDR3nt: TGTGCCAGCAGCCCGCAGACAGGAGAGTATAGCAATCAGCCCCAGCATTTT
d_gene: TRBD1; abundance: -; v_gene: TRBV14; j_gene: TRBJ1-4; CDR3aa: CASSKDRGRLKTNEKLFF; CDR3nt: TGTGCCAGCAGCAAAGACAGGGGGCGGCTAAAAACTAATGAAAAACTGTTTTTT
d_gene: TRBD1; abundance: -; v_gene: TRBV11-2; j_gene: TRBJ1-5; CDR3aa: CASSRGQGQPQHF; CDR3nt: TGTGCCAGCAGCCGCGGACAGGGCCAGCCCCAGCATTTT
d_gene: -; abundance: -; v_gene: TRBV2; j_gene: TRBJ1-2; CDR3aa: CASSSPPDAGGYTF; CDR3nt: TGTGCCAGCTCGTCCCCTCCTGACGCGGGTGGCTACACCTTC
d_gene: -; abundance: -; v_gene: TRBV19; j_gene: TRBJ2-2; CDR3aa: CASSLDSHANTGELFF; CDR3nt: TGTGCCAGTTCCTTGGACAGTCACGCGAACACCGGGGAGCTGTTTTTT
d_gene: -; abundance: -; v_gene: TRBV18; j_gene: TRBJ1-1; CDR3aa: CASSPPGRGYQGTEAFF; CDR3nt: TGTGCCAGCTCACCCCCGGGGAGGGGCTATCAGGGGACTGAAGCTTTCTTT
d_gene: TRBD1; abundance: -; v_gene: TRBV2; j_gene: TRBJ2-1; CDR3aa: CASGPDRVLYNEQFF; CDR3nt: TGTGCCAGCGGCCCGGACAGGGTCCTCTACAATGAGCAGTTCTTC
d_gene: TRBD1; abundance: -; v_gene: TRBV27; j_gene: TRBJ2-7; CDR3aa: CASSHRRTGTGATYEQYF; CDR3nt: TGTGCCAGCAGTCACAGGAGAACCGGGACAGGGGCCACCTACGAGCAGTACTTC
d_gene: -; abundance: -; v_gene: TRBV6-5; j_gene: TRBJ1-1; CDR3aa: CASSYSMRSEAFF; CDR3nt: TGTGCCAGCAGTTACTCGATGCGGTCAGAAGCTTTCTTT
d_gene: TRBD1; abundance: -; v_gene: TRBV7-9; j_gene: TRBJ1-1; CDR3aa: CASSSRQGGTEAFF; CDR3nt: TGTGCCAGCAGCAGCAGACAGGGTGGCACTGAAGCTTTCTTT
d_gene: -; abundance: -; v_gene: TRBV28; j_gene: TRBJ1-1; CDR3aa: CASSLTGFGAFF; CDR3nt: TGTGCCAGCAGTTTAACAGGGTTTGGGGCTTTCTTT
d_gene: -; abundance: few; v_gene: TRBV7-9; j_gene: TRBJ1-1; CDR3aa: CASSRGRTGTEAFF; CDR3nt: TGTGCCAGCAGCAGAGGGAGGACGGGCACTGAAGCTTTCTTT
d_gene: -; abundance: -; v_gene: TRBV11-2; j_gene: TRBJ1-3; CDR3aa: CASSLSGGTGNTIYF; CDR3nt: TGTGCCAGCAGCCTCTCTGGCGGGACTGGAAACACCATATATTTT
d_gene: TRBD1; abundance: -; v_gene: TRBV11-3; j_gene: TRBJ2-1; CDR3aa: CASSLEGTEYNEQFF; CDR3nt: TGTGCCAGCAGCTTAGAAGGGACAGAGTACAATGAGCAGTTCTTC
d_gene: -; abundance: -; v_gene: TRBV5-4; j_gene: TRBJ1-1; CDR3aa: CASTLTGPATEAFF; CDR3nt: TGTGCCAGCACCCTAACAGGGCCCGCCACTGAAGCTTTCTTT
d_gene: TRBD1; abundance: -; v_gene: TRBV10-3; j_gene: TRBJ1-2; CDR3aa: CAISGQGDYGYTF; CDR3nt: TGTGCCATCTCCGGACAGGGGGACTATGGCTACACCTTC
d_gene: -; abundance: once; v_gene: TRBV7-2; j_gene: TRBJ1-2; CDR3aa: CASSLEGYSRGYTF; CDR3nt: TGTGCCAGCAGCTTAGAGGGGTACTCCCGTGGCTACACCTTC
d_gene: TRBD1; abundance: once; v_gene: TRBV10-1; j_gene: TRBJ1-3; CDR3aa: CASSVQGANTIYF; CDR3nt: TGCGCCAGCAGTGTTCAGGGGGCAAACACCATATATTTT
d_gene: -; abundance: -; v_gene: TRBV7-2; j_gene: TRBJ2-5; CDR3aa: CASSLFRETQYF; CDR3nt: TGTGCCAGCAGCCTATTTCGAGAGACCCAGTACTTC
d_gene: -; abundance: -; v_gene: TRBV7-6; j_gene: TRBJ2-2; CDR3aa: CASSLQGGDTGELFF; CDR3nt: TGTGCCAGCAGCTTACAGGGTGGAGACACCGGGGAGCTGTTTTTT